The 25 T cell receptor beta chains below all came from one sample that was sequenced in a study of T cells after yellow fever vaccination. TCRdb recomputed calls from the 5' RACE reads with MiXCR, one row per CDR3 protein. The sample lists about 550,000 distinct CDR3 sequences, less than 20% occurring once. Specimen: PBMCs, collected 15 days after the yellow fever booster vaccination. The receptors stem from a man under 40 who received the YFV17D yellow fever vaccine.

This sequence joins TRBV20-1 and TRBJ2-3; D gene ambiguous. This CDR3 has 14 residues. Per germline, CDR1 DFQATT and CDR2 SNEGSKA (reference sequence). Between the trimmed V and J ends, which lost 2 bases and 2 bases, there was a span of 11 bases. CDR3 in DNA: TGCAGTGCTAGACAGGACCCAACCACAGATACGCAGTATTTT. Its translation is CSARQDPTTDTQYF.

The V gene is TRBV24-1, the J gene TRBJ2-1; D is perhaps TRBD1 or TRBD2 (5 bases each). CDR1 and CDR2 from the germline V gene are KGHDR and SFDVKD. The CDR3 runs 16 residues. Deletions cut 4 bases from V and 2 bases from J, with 14 bases between. The CDR3 here is CATSDDRDGPYNEQFF. The CDR3 region has the DNA TGTGCCACCAGTGACGACCGGGACGGACCCTACAATGAGCAGTTCTTC.

This chain joins TRBV7-9 and TRBJ2-3, with TRBD1 as a possible D gene (6 bases). The V and J ends lost 7 bases and 0 bases respectively, with 14 bases between them. Germline CDR1 reads SEHNR; CDR2 reads FQNEAQ (reference sequence). The CDR3 has 15 residues. CDR3: CASITPGHSTDTQYF. CDR3 coding DNA: TGTGCCAGCATCACCCCGGGACACAGCACAGATACGCAGTATTTT.

This rearrangement joins TRBV29-1 to TRBJ2-1; D uncertain. This CDR3 is 13 amino acids long. Trimming removed 4 bases from V and 1 base from J, with 8 bases in between. Germline CDR1 SQVTM, CDR2 ANQGSEA. CDR3 residues: CSVVMFSYNEQFF. CDR3 nucleotide sequence: TGCAGCGTTGTAATGTTTTCCTACAATGAGCAGTTCTTC.

The chain uses TRBV7-8 and TRBJ2-1; the D is unclear. Deletions cut 7 bases from V and 2 bases from J, with 9 bases between. There are 13 residues in the CDR3. The V gene's germline CDR1 is SGHVS and CDR2 FQNEAQ. CDR3 bases: TGTGCCAGCATGACGACGGCCTACAATGAGCAGTTCTTC. Translated: CASMTTAYNEQFF. The variable domain in full, completed from reference TRBV7-8 and TRBJ2-1, reads GAGVSQSPRYKVAKRGQDVALRCDPISGHVSLFWYQQALGQGPEFLTYFQNEAQLDKSGLPSDRFFAERPEGSVSTLKIQRTQQEDSAVYLCASMTTAYNEQFFGPGTRLTVL.

The rearrangement uses TRBV11-2 and TRBJ2-2, with 13 nucleotides matching TRBD2. This CDR3 has 17 amino acids. Germline V gene data show CDR1 as SGHAT and CDR2 as FQNNGV. V was pared by 1 base and J by 4 bases, with 3 bases of the junction left unmatched. CDR3 in amino acids: CASSLGTSGSITGELFF. The CDR3 nucleotides are TGTGCCAGCAGCTTAGGGACTAGCGGGAGTATCACCGGGGAGCTGTTTTTT.

This clonotype came up a few times. This chain connects TRBV5-1 to TRBJ2-7; TRBD2 agrees at 7 bases. The CDR3 consists of 14 residues. V was clipped by 4 bases and J by 5 bases; unmatched bases: 9. Germline loops: CDR1 SGHRS, CDR2 YFSETQ. The CDR3 protein is CASSQRGPMNEQYF. The CDR3 coding sequence is TGCGCCAGCAGCCAGCGGGGTCCAATGAACGAGCAGTACTTC.

The V and J genes are TRBV29-1 and TRBJ2-6; D possibly corresponds to TRBD2 (5 bases). The germline V gene encodes CDR1 SQVTM and CDR2 ANQGSEA. Trimming pared 7 bases from V and 1 base from J, leaving 11 bases between. The CDR3 runs to 14 residues. The CDR3 region has the DNA TGCAGCGCCGGTACTAGGTCTGGGGCCAACGTCCTGACTTTC. Translation: CSAGTRSGANVLTF. The whole variable domain, remainder taken from reference TRBV29-1 and TRBJ2-6, is SAVISQKPSRDICQRGTSLTIQCQVDSQVTMMFWYRQQPGQSLTLIATANQGSEATYESGFVIDKFPISRPNLTFSTLTVSNMSPEDSSIYLCSAGTRSGANVLTFGAGSRLTVL.

CDR3 DNA sequence: TGCGCCAGCAGCACCTACGGGGAAGGCTCCTACGAGCAGTACTTC. Amino acid sequence: CASSTYGEGSYEQYF. The V gene is TRBV5-1, the J gene TRBJ2-7; a possible D gene is TRBD2 (5 bases). CDR3 length: 15 amino acids. Germline lookup yields CDR1 SGHRS and CDR2 YFSETQ. Trimming pared 4 bases from V and 0 bases from J, leaving 14 bases between. Full variable domain (rest looked up from reference TRBV5-1 and TRBJ2-7): KAGVTQTPRYLIKTRGQQVTLSCSPISGHRSVSWYQQTPGQGLQFLFEYFSETQRNKGNFPGRFSGRQFSNSRSEMNVSTLELGDSALYLCASSTYGEGSYEQYFGPGTRLTVT.

This chain uses TRBV9 with TRBJ2-3; 7 bases map to TRBD2. The V and J ends lost 0 bases and 2 bases, in that order; junction bases with no gene match: 21. This CDR3 has 21 amino acids. In germline, CDR1 is SGDLS, CDR2 YYNGEE. CDR3 bases: TGTGCCAGCAGCGTAGTAATTCCCTTTTTGGCGGGAGCGATTGTCACAGATACGCAGTATTTT. This encodes CASSVVIPFLAGAIVTDTQYF.

The genes are TRBV7-2 and TRBJ1-2, with D perhaps TRBD1 (5 bases). Trimming took off 3 bases at V and 8 bases at J, with 19 bases between the two ends. The length of the CDR3 is 15 residues. Germline V gene lookup returns CDR1 SGHTA and CDR2 FQGNSA. CDR3 in DNA: TGTGCCAGCAGCTTGGACGCCTCAGCGGGGCAGGGCTACACCTTC. Translation: CASSLDASAGQGYTF.

This clonotype occurred a few times. The V gene is TRBV15, the J gene TRBJ2-5; D call uncertain. V gave up 4 bases and J gave up 5 bases, with 11 bases separating them. CDR3 length: 13 amino acids. Germline CDR1 reads LNHNV; CDR2 reads YYDKDF (reference sequence). The chain's CDR3 is CATSTPVAETQYF. The DNA for the CDR3 is TGTGCCACCAGCACGCCGGTCGCGGAGACCCAGTACTTC.

The rearrangement joins TRBV7-2 to TRBJ2-3; the D is unclear. In germline, CDR1 is SGHTA, CDR2 FQGNSA. V lost 3 bases, J lost 0 bases, and 10 bases lay in between. The CDR3 extends over 15 amino acids. The CDR3 DNA reads TGTGCCAGCAGCTTTTCAGGTCAGAGCACAGATACGCAGTATTTT. It encodes CASSFSGQSTDTQYF.

This clonotype was counted ten times or more. The chain combines TRBV12-3 or TRBV12-4 with TRBJ2-7, with 8 bases that match TRBD1. The CDR3 is 11 residues long. V shed 11 bases and J 6 bases; nucleotides not matched to a gene: 6. The CDR3 DNA follows: TGTGCCGTCGACAGGGGCGGCGAGCAGTACTTC. As protein: CAVDRGGEQYF.

The rearrangement links TRBV7-2 to TRBJ2-1; 10 bases align to TRBD2. Germline V CDR1 and CDR2: SGHTA, FQGNSA. The CDR3 consists of 17 residues. After removal of 1 base from V and 2 bases from J, the junction contained 5 bases not matched to a gene. DNA for the CDR3: TGTGCCAGCAGCTTAGGTCCTAGCGGGAGAGCCTACAATGAGCAGTTCTTC. It is translated as CASSLGPSGRAYNEQFF.

Ten or more counts support this clonotype. The J gene is TRBJ1-4, the V gene TRBV7-9, with D perhaps TRBD1 (5 bases). Germline CDR1 reads SEHNR; CDR2 reads FQNEAQ (reference sequence). The CDR3 extends over 14 amino acids. Deletions cut 3 bases from V and 0 bases from J, with 5 bases between. In DNA, the CDR3 is TGTGCCAGCAGCTTGACAGCAACTAATGAAAAACTGTTTTTT. This gives the protein CASSLTATNEKLFF.

The chain recombines TRBV19 with TRBJ2-3, with TRBD1 matching over 7 bases. V gave up 3 bases and J gave up 6 bases; unmatched junction bases: 9. The germline V gene has CDR1 LNHDA and CDR2 SQIVND (reference sequence). There are 15 residues in the CDR3. In DNA form, the CDR3 reads TGTGCCAGTAGTATCCAACAGACCAGGGGGGATACGCAGTATTTT. Encoded protein: CASSIQQTRGDTQYF.

The chain recombines TRBV7-2 with TRBJ2-1, with D perhaps matching TRBD1 (6 bases). Trimming shortened V by 5 bases and J by 7 bases, and 15 bases separated the two germline ends. Germline V gene sequence: CDR1 SGHTA, CDR2 FQGNSA. The CDR3 loop spans 14 amino acids. The CDR3, as DNA: TGTGCCAGCAGCCCCCGGGACACCTGGAATGAGCAGTTCTTC. Translating gives CASSPRDTWNEQFF.

The chain couples TRBV6-5 to TRBJ2-1; unclear D gene. Germline V lookup: CDR1 MNHEY, CDR2 SVGAGI. The CDR3 spans 14 residues. V dropped 4 bases and J dropped 8 bases, with 15 bases sitting between them. The CDR3 spells CASSSFTHGDEQFF. For the CDR3, the DNA is TGTGCCAGCAGTTCGTTCACCCATGGGGATGAGCAGTTCTTC.

This clonotype was observed a handful of times. The V gene is TRBV20-1, the J gene TRBJ2-3, with D possibly matching TRBD2 (6 bases). Trimming pared 5 bases from V and 7 bases from J, leaving 22 bases between. CDR1 and CDR2 from the germline V gene are DFQATT and SNEGSKA (reference sequence). This CDR3 has 15 residues. The CDR3 sequence is CSAGPGRGEANTQYF. CDR3 DNA sequence: TGCAGTGCTGGACCCGGGCGGGGCGAGGCAAATACGCAGTATTTT.

This rearrangement joins TRBV9 to TRBJ2-5; TRBD2 is a possible D gene (5 bases). Germline CDR1 reads SGDLS; CDR2 reads YYNGEE. The V end was cut by 0 bases, the J end by 5 bases, with 14 bases between. The CDR3 covers 15 residues. The DNA for the CDR3 is TGTGCCAGCAGCGTAGGTGTGGGAGCCCCCGAGACCCAGTACTTC. Amino acids: CASSVGVGAPETQYF. Complete variable domain (other parts from reference TRBV9 and TRBJ2-5): DSGVTQTPKHLITATGQRVTLRCSPRSGDLSVYWYQQSLDQGLQFLIQYYNGEERAKGNILERFSAQQFPDLHSELNLSSLELGDSALYFCASSVGVGAPETQYFGPGTRLLVL.

In this sample, this clonotype turned up a few times. The V gene is TRBV7-8, the J gene TRBJ1-2; D is possibly TRBD1 (5 bases). Germline CDR1 reads SGHVS; CDR2 reads FQNEAQ. The CDR3 length is 12 residues. V shed 4 bases and J shed 9 bases, with 12 bases lying between them. CDR3 coding DNA: TGTGCCAGCAGCTCAAGCAGGGACCGCTACACCTTC. Protein: CASSSSRDRYTF.

This clonotype turned up a few times. V usage is TRBV15 and J usage is TRBJ2-3; TRBD2 matches 7 bases. CDR3 size: 15 residues. Germline V gives CDR1 LNHNV, CDR2 YYDKDF (reference sequence). V shed 3 bases and J 6 bases; nucleotides not matched to a gene: 9. Written as DNA, the CDR3 is TGTGCCACCAGCAGCTTGGGGGGGAAGGGCGATACGCAGTATTTT. Translation: CATSSLGGKGDTQYF. The full variable domain, its missing parts supplied by reference TRBV15 and TRBJ2-3, is DAMVIQNPRYQVTQFGKPVTLSCSQTLNHNVMYWYQQKSSQAPKLLFHYYDKDFNNEADTPDNFQSRRPNTSFCFLDIRSPGLGDTAMYLCATSSLGGKGDTQYFGPGTRLTVL.

This chain joins TRBV4-2 and TRBJ1-1, with D perhaps TRBD1 (5 bases). The CDR3 is 15 residues long. V was pared by 6 bases and J by 4 bases, with 18 bases between. In germline, CDR1 is LGHNA, CDR2 YNFKEQ. As DNA, the CDR3 is TGTGCCAGCAGATTTGGGGGGGACGCGGGCACTGAAGCTTTCTTT. Translated: CASRFGGDAGTEAFF.

The J gene is TRBJ2-1, the V gene TRBV10-3; a weak D match, TRBD1 (5 bases). The CDR3 runs 14 residues. V was clipped by 0 bases and J by 4 bases, with 7 bases between them. Germline CDR1 is ENHRY and CDR2 is SYGVKD. CDR3 sequence: CAISESGQYNEQFF. As DNA, the CDR3 is TGTGCCATCAGTGAGTCGGGGCAGTACAATGAGCAGTTCTTC.